This T cell receptor (beta chain) comes out of a study of blood T cell repertoires in COVID-19. Study-wide context: Italy, Spain and the United States were the sources of the convalescent and acute COVID-19 samples. Sample material is recorded as cDNA or gDNA derived from T cells, B-cell-depleted T cells, or PBMCs.

Authors' processing steps: From reference gene primer amplification, estimates of nucleated cell counts were derived. The assay was immunoSEQ multiplex PCR, and TCRdb's table has in-frame clones only and misses some. The V and J calls and clone size are taken from that table; D and trimming were inferred from the DNA. The data contain about 73,000 clones, 83% of them seen just once; the ten biggest clones take up roughly 5.4%. CDR1 and CDR2 from the germline V gene are MNHEY and SMNVEV (reference sequence). Germline trimming cut 5 bases from V and 6 bases from J; bases unmatched to any gene: 4. This CDR3 comprises 14 residues.

The chain combines TRBV27 with TRBJ1-5; 10 nucleotides align to TRBD1. The TCR sequence derives from a middle-aged man with active COVID-19. The sample was peripheral blood. The CDR3 loop is CASSLRTGGQPQHF. CDR3 DNA sequence: TGTGCCAGCAGTCTAAGGACAGGGGGTCAGCCCCAGCATTTT.